The sequence of this T cell receptor beta chain was determined in a study of blood T cells in healthy people across ages. General study points: As age increased, TCR beta diversity per million T cells fell in a roughly linear fashion. Researchers said unsorted PBMCs prevented a conclusive naive versus antigen-experienced comparison.

Looked up from germline, CDR1 is SEHNR and CDR2 is FQNEAQ (reference sequence). J lost 8 bases, V lost 3 bases, and 3 bases had no gene match. The CDR3 consists of 14 residues. A second about 6 to 12 cycle PCR used barcoded and J-beta primers. TCRdb reprocessed the 5' RACE reads via MiXCR and lists one record per CDR3 protein. The sample yields around 580,000 distinct CDR3 sequences, less than 60% seen once. At least ten counts were recorded for this clonotype. Its antigen is not known. This chain links TRBV7-9 with TRBJ2-1; 11 nucleotides agree with TRBD2. Sequencing was performed on blood. The TCR was taken from an elderly man in good health. DNA of the CDR3: TGTGCCAGCAGCTTCACTAGCGGGAGAGATGAGCAGTTCTTC. It yields the protein CASSFTSGRDEQFF.